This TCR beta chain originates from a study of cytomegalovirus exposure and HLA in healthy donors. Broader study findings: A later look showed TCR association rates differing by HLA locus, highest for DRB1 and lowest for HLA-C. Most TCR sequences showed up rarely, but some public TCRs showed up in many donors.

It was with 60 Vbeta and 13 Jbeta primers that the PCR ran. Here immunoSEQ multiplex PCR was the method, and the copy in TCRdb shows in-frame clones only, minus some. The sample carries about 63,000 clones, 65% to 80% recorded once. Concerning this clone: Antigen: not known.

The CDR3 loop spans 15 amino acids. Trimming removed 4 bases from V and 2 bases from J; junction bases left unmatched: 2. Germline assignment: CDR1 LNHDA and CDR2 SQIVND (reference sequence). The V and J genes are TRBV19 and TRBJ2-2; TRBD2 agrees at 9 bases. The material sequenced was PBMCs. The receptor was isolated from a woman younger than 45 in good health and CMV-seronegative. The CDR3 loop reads CASSKTSGNTGELFF. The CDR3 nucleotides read TGTGCCAGTAGTAAGACTAGCGGTAACACCGGGGAGCTGTTTTTT. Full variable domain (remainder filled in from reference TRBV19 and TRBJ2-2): DGGITQSPKYLFRKEGQNVTLSCEQNLNHDAMYWYRQDPGQGLRLIYYSQIVNDFQKGDIAEGYSVSREKKESFPLTVTSAQKNPTAFYLCASSKTSGNTGELFFGEGSRLTVL.